This T cell receptor beta chain was captured by sequencing in a study of identifying expanded T cells in peripheral blood. The study, taken as a whole, reports: Differentially abundant clones: around 1.2 between replicates, approximately 16 at about 13 days, less than 20 at four.

As for this clone: What it binds is not known.

Measured with immunoSEQ multiplex PCR; TCRdb has only the in-frame clones, and not every one. Among approximately 80,000 clones listed, around four fifths were seen once. CDR1 and CDR2 (germline): MNHEY, SMNVEV (reference sequence). This CDR3 has 12 amino acids. V was cut by 5 bases and J by 9 bases, with 14 bases left in between. Sequenced input: blood. The TCR was taken from a person between 18 and 75 years old in good health. The rearrangement links TRBV27 to TRBJ2-7; D possibly corresponds to TRBD1 (5 bases). DNA of the CDR3: TGTGCCAGCAGTCAGCGACAGTCCCGGCAGTACTTC. This codes for CASSQRQSRQYF.